This T cell receptor (beta chain) was captured in a study of early T cells in non-severe SARS-CoV-2 infection. In this sample, this clonotype turned up a few times. Its cognate antigen is unknown. Unique molecular identifier tags were affixed to discrete cDNA molecules. From the 5' RACE reads, TCRdb called clonotypes with MiXCR, one entry per CDR3 protein. The table includes approximately 50,000 distinct CDR3 sequences, about 9.3% detected once. Study observations and caveats: Private and CD4 specificities were missed by VDJdb matching, skewed to anti-spike CD8.

The sequence was collected from an adult who was a healthcare worker with PCR-confirmed SARS-CoV-2 infection or an uninfected control (not recorded which). Sample: whole blood.

CDR3 loop: CSARTLDRADSYEQYF. CDR3 coding DNA: TGCAGTGCTAGGACCCTCGACAGGGCCGACTCCTACGAGCAGTACTTC. The chain uses TRBV20-1 and TRBJ2-7; 7 bases are shared with TRBD1. Germline assignment: CDR1 DFQATT and CDR2 SNEGSKA (reference sequence). The CDR3 contains 16 residues. The junction had 11 bases not matched to a gene; V was cut back by 3 bases and J by 0 bases.